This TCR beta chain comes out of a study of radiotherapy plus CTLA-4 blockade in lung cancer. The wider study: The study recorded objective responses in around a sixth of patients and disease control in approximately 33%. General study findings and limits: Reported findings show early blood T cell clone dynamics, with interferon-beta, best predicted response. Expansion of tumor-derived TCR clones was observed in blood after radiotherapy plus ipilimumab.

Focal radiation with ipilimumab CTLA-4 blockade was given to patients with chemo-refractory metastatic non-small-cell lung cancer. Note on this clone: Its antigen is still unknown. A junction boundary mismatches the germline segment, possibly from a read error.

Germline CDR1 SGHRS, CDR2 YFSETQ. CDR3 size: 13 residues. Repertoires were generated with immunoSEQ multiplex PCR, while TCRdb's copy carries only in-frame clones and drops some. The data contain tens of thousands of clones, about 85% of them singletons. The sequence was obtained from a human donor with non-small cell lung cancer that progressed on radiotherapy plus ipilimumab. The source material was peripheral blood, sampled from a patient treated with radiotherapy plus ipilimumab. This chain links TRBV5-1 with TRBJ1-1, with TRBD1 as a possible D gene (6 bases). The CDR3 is CASSLAGTTAAFF. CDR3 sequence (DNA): TGCGCCAGCAGCTTGGCGGGGACAACTGCAGCTTTCTTT.